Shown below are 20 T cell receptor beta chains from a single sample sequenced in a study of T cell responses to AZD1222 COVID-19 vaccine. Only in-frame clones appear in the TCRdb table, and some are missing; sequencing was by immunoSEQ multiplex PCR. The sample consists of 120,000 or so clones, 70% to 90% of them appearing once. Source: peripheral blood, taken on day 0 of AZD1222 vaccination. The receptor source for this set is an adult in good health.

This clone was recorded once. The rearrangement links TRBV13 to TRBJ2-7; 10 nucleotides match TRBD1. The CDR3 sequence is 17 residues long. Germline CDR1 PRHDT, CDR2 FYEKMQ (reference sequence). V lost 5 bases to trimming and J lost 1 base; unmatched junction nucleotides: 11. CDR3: CASSDTAGQGISYEQYF. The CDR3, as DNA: TGTGCCAGCAGCGACACAGCGGGACAGGGGATTTCCTACGAGCAGTACTTC.

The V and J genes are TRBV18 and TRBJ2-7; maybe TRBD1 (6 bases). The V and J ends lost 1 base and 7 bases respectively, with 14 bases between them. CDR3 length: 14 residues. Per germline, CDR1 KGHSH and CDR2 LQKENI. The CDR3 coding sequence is TGTGCCAGCTCACCACATAACAGGGTGCAAGAGCAGTACTTC. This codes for CASSPHNRVQEQYF.

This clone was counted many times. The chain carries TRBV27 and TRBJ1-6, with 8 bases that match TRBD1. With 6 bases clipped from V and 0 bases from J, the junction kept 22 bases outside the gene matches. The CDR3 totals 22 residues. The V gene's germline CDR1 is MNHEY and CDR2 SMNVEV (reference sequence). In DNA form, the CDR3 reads TGTGCCAGCAGCACCGCAGCCGGACAGGGTCTAACCAAAAGCTCCTATAATTCACCCCTCCACTTT. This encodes CASSTAAGQGLTKSSYNSPLHF.

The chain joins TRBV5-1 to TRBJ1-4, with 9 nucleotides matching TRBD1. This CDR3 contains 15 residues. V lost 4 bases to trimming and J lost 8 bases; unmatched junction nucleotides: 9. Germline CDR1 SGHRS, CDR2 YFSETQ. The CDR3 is CASSGGTGRDEKLFF. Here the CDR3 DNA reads TGCGCCAGCAGCGGAGGGACAGGGCGGGACGAAAAACTGTTTTTT.

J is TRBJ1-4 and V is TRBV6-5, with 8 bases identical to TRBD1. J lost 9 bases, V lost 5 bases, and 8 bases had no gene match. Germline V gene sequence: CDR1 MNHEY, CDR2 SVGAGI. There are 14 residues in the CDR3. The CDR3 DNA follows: TGTGCCAGCAGTCCTGGACAGGGAGTAAAAAAACTGTTTTTT. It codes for CASSPGQGVKKLFF.

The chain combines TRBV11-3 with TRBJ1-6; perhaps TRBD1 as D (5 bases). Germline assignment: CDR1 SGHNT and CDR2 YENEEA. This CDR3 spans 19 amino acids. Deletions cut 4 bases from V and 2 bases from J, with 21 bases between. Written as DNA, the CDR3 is TGTGCCAGCAGCTCCGTCCTCCGACAGAGGGGCACCTATAATTCACCCCTCCACTTT. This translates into CASSSVLRQRGTYNSPLHF.

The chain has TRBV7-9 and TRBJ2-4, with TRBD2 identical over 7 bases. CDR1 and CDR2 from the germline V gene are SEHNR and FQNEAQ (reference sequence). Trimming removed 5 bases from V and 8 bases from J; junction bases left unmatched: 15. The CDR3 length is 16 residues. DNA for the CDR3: TGTGCCAGCAGCCTCCTCCTTGCGGGAGTTTGGGACATTCAGTACTTC. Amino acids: CASSLLLAGVWDIQYF.

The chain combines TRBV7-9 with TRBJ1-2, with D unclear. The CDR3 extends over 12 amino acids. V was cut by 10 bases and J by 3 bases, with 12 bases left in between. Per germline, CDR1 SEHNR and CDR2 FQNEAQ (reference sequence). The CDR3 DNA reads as TGTGCCACCACCGCAAGGTACTATGGCTACACCTTC. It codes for CATTARYYGYTF.

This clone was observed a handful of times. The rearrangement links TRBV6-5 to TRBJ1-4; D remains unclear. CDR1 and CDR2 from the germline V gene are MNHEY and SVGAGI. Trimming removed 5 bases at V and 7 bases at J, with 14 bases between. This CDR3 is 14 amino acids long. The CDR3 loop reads CASSPEGGPEKLFF. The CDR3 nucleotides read TGTGCCAGCAGTCCCGAGGGAGGGCCTGAAAAACTGTTTTTT.

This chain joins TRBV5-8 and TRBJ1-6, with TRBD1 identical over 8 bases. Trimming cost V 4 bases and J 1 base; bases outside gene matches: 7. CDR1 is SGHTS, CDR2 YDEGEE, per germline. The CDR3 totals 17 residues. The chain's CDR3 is CASSQDRGGSYNSPLHF. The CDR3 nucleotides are TGTGCCAGCAGCCAAGACAGGGGAGGGTCCTATAATTCACCCCTCCACTTT.

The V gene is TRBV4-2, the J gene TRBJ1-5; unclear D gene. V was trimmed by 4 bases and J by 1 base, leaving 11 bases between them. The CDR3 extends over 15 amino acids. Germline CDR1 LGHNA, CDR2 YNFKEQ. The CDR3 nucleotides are TGTGCCAGCAGCCTGGGAGAGGGAAGCAATCAGCCCCAGCATTTT. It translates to CASSLGEGSNQPQHF.

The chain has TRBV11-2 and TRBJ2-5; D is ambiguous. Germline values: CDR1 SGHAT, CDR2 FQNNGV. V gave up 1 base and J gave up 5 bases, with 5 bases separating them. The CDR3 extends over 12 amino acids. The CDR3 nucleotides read TGTGCCAGCAGCTTAGTGGGGGAGACCCAGTACTTC. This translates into CASSLVGETQYF.

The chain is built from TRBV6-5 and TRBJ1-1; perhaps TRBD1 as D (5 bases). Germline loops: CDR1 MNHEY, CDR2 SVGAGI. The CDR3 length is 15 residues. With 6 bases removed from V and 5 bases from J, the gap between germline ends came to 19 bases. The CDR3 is CASRPEGRSGTEAFF. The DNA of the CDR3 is TGTGCCAGCAGGCCGGAGGGGCGTTCGGGGACTGAAGCTTTCTTT.

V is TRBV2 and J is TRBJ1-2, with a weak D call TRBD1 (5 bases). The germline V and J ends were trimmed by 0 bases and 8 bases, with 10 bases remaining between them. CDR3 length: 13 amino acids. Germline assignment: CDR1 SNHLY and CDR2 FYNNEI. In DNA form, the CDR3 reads TGTGCCAGCAGTGAAGCACAAGGGGCCGGCTACACCTTC. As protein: CASSEAQGAGYTF.

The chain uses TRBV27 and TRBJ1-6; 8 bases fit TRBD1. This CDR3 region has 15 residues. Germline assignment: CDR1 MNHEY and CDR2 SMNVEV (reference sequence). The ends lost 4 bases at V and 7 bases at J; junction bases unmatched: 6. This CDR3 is CASSSRQGINSPLHF. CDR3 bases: TGTGCCAGCAGTTCTAGACAGGGGATCAATTCACCCCTCCACTTT.

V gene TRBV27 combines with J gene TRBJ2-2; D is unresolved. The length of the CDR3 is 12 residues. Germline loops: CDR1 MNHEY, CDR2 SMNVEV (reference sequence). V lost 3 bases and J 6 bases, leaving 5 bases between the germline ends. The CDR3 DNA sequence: TGTGCCAGCAGTTTGCCCTCCGGGGAGCTGTTTTTT. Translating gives CASSLPSGELFF.

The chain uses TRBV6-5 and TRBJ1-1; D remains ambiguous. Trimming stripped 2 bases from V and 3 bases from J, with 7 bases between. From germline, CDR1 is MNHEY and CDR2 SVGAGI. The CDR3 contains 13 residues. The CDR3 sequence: CASSYQLDTEAFF. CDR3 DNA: TGTGCCAGCAGTTACCAATTAGACACTGAAGCTTTCTTT.

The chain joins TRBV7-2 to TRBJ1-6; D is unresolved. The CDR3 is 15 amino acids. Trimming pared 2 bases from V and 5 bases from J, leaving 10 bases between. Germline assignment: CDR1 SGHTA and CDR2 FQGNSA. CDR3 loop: CASSLTAINNSPLHF. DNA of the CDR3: TGTGCCAGCAGCTTAACGGCTATCAATAATTCACCCCTCCACTTT.

The CDR3 here is CASTLRGGPRTEAFF. The CDR3 DNA reads as TGTGCCAGCACCCTTAGGGGGGGGCCCAGGACTGAAGCTTTCTTT. V and J are TRBV7-6 and TRBJ1-1, with D possibly being TRBD1 (6 bases). The CDR3 is made up of 15 amino acids. Germline-derived CDR1 and CDR2 are SGHVS and FNYEAQ. Trimming took 7 bases from V and 5 from J, leaving 20 bases between them. The whole variable domain, filled in from reference TRBV7-6 and TRBJ1-1, reads GAGVSQSPRYKVTKRGQDVALRCDPISGHVSLYWYRQALGQGPEFLTYFNYEAQQDKSGLPNDRFSAERPEGSISTLTIQRTEQRDSAMYRCASTLRGGPRTEAFFGQGTRLTVV.

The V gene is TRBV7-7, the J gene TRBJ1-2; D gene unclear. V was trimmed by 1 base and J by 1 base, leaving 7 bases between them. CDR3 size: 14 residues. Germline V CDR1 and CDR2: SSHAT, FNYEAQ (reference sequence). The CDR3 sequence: CASSLGESNYGYTF. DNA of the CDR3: TGTGCCAGCAGCTTAGGTGAGAGTAACTATGGCTACACCTTC.